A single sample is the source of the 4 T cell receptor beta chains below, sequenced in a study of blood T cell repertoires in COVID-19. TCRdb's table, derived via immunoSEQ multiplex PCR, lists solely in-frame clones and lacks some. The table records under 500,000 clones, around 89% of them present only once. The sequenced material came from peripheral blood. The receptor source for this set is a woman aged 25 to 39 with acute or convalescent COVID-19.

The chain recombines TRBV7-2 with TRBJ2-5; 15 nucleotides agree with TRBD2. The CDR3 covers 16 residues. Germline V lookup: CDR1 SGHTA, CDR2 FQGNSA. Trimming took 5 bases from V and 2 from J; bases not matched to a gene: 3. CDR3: CASSLGLAGGQETQYF. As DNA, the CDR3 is TGTGCCAGCAGCCTGGGACTAGCGGGGGGACAAGAGACCCAGTACTTC.

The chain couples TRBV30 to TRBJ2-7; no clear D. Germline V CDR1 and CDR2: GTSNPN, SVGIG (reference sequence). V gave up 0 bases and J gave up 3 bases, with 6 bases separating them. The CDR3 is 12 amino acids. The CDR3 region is CAWSVRSYEQYF. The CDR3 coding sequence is TGTGCCTGGAGTGTACGCAGCTACGAGCAGTACTTC.

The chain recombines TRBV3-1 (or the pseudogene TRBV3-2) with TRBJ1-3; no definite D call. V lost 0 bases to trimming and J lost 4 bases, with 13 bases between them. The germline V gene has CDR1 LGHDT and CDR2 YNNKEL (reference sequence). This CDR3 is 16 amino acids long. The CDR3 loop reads CASSQDFPGNGNTIYF. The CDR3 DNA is TGTGCCAGCAGCCAAGATTTTCCGGGAAACGGAAACACCATATATTTT.

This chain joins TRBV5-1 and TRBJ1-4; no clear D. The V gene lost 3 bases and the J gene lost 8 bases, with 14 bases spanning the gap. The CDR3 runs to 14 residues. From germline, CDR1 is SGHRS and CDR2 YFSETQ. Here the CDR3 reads CASSCCGEGEKLFF. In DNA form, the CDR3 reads TGCGCCAGCAGCTGTTGCGGGGAAGGAGAAAAACTGTTTTTT.